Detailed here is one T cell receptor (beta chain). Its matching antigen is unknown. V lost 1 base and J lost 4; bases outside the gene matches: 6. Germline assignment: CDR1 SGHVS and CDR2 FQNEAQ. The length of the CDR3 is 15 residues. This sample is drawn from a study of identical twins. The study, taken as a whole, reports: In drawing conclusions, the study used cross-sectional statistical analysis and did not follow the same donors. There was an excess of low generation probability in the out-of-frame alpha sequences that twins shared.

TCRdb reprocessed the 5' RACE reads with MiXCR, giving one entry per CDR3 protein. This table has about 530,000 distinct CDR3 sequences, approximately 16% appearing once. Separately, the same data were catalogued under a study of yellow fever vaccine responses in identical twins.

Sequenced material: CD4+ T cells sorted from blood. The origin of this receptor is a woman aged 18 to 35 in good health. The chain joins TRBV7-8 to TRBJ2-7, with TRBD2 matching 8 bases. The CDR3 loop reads CASSLVTGGSYEQYF. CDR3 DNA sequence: TGTGCCAGCAGCTTAGTGACGGGAGGGTCGTACGAGCAGTACTTC.